These T cell receptor beta chains were read from a single sample in a study of T cell responses to AZD1222 COVID-19 vaccine. The data were produced by immunoSEQ multiplex PCR, yet TCRdb's version contains in-frame clones alone and is incomplete. Here the sample spans roughly 150,000 clones, approximately 90% being singletons. The starting material was peripheral blood, obtained on day 0 of AZD1222 vaccination. These receptors originate from an adult in good health. Both conserved end residues are part of each CDR3. Fields, in order: clone size, CDR3 length, D gene, J gene, V gene, CDR3 protein, CDR3 DNA. A D gene is named only where the DNA matches it firmly. Only some rows state a clone size, as once, few, many or a class for expanded clones.

. 15 . TRBJ1-3 TRBV7-3 CASSLNGKTGNTIYF TGTGCCAGCAGCTTAAACGGGAAGACTGGAAACACCATATATTTT
. 17 TRBD1 TRBJ1-6 TRBV9 CASSEGAQTTYNSPLHF TGTGCCAGCAGCGAGGGGGCCCAAACAACCTATAATTCACCCCTCCACTTT
. 15 TRBD1 TRBJ1-4 TRBV27 CASSYPQGGLEKLFF TGTGCCAGCAGCTACCCACAGGGGGGTCTTGAAAAACTGTTTTTT
. 16 TRBD2 TRBJ2-7 TRBV11-1 CASSLGAGLAGGEQYF TGTGCCAGCAGCTTAGGGGCGGGACTAGCGGGAGGCGAGCAGTACTTC
. 12 TRBD1 TRBJ1-2 TRBV12-3/TRBV12-4 CASRRDRAGGTF TGTGCCAGCAGGCGCGACAGGGCCGGGGGGACCTTC
. 17 . TRBJ1-3 TRBV28 CASSSHRDRNSGNTIYF TGTGCCAGCAGTTCTCACCGGGACCGCAACTCTGGAAACACCATATATTTT
. 16 . TRBJ2-1 TRBV7-9 CASSPHLARSYNEQFF TGTGCCAGCAGCCCGCACCTAGCGCGCTCCTACAATGAGCAGTTCTTC
. 15 . TRBJ2-2 TRBV5-1 CASTLWGQNTGELFF TGCGCCAGCACTCTTTGGGGACAGAACACCGGGGAGCTGTTTTTT
. 13 . TRBJ1-2 TRBV7-8 CASSLVAGWGYTF TGTGCCAGCAGCTTAGTCGCTGGATGGGGCTACACCTTC
. 16 TRBD1 TRBJ1-2 TRBV28 CASTSLGTGGNYGYTF TGTGCCAGCACGTCCCTAGGGACAGGGGGCAACTATGGCTACACCTTC
. 18 TRBD2 TRBJ2-1 TRBV6-1 CASSERSRAGGFYGEQFF TGTGCCAGCAGTGAAAGGTCAAGGGCGGGAGGGTTTTACGGTGAGCAGTTCTTC
. 15 TRBD1 TRBJ1-1 TRBV3-1/TRBV3-2 CASSFRTGGNTEAFF TGTGCCAGCAGTTTTCGAACAGGGGGAAACACTGAAGCTTTCTTT
. 15 TRBD1 TRBJ1-2 TRBV4-1 CASSREGARKYGYTF TGCGCCAGCAGCCGAGAGGGGGCGAGGAAGTATGGCTACACCTTC
. 14 . TRBJ2-7 TRBV7-9 CASSSTDTLTRQYF TGTGCCAGCAGCTCGACGGACACCCTAACGAGGCAGTACTTC
. 14 TRBD2 TRBJ2-1 TRBV7-2 CASSDGRGYNEQFF TGTGCCAGCAGCGACGGGAGGGGATACAATGAGCAGTTCTTC
few 16 . TRBJ2-1 TRBV19 CASSIHRALSYNEQFF TGTGCCAGTAGTATCCACAGGGCCCTGTCCTACAATGAGCAGTTCTTC
. 16 TRBD1 TRBJ1-3 TRBV7-9 CASSYEGAGRGNTIYF TGTGCCAGCAGCTACGAGGGGGCAGGGCGAGGAAACACCATATATTTT
. 16 . TRBJ2-5 TRBV12-5 CASARGAGPQKETQYF TGTGCTAGTGCCAGAGGGGCGGGGCCACAAAAAGAGACCCAGTACTTC
once 16 TRBD1 TRBJ1-5 TRBV5-1 CASSLGTGDSNQPQHF TGCGCCAGCAGCTTGGGGACAGGGGACAGCAATCAGCCCCAGCATTTT
. 14 . TRBJ2-1 TRBV19 CASSQKGNYDEQFF TGTGCCAGTAGTCAAAAAGGGAACTATGATGAGCAGTTCTTC
. 14 TRBD1 TRBJ1-5 TRBV7-9 CASSRTGDNQPQHF TGTGCCAGCAGCCGGACAGGGGACAATCAGCCCCAGCATTTT
once 19 TRBD1 TRBJ2-4 TRBV15 CATSRDSGQALLAKNIQYF TGTGCCACCAGCAGAGACTCGGGACAGGCCCTTCTAGCCAAAAACATTCAGTACTTC